This T cell receptor (beta chain) originates from a study of CD8+ T cells in alopecia areata. As for the study in general: At a dose of 5 to 10 mg twice daily, oral tofacitinib was given to treated patients. Treatment ran 6 to 18 months, with 6 months of follow-up afterward. Study outcomes and limitations: Normal skin contains resident alphabeta T cells, and these are also sequenced in scalp samples. Lesional scalp exceeded normal scalp in clonality, especially in alopecia totalis/universalis.

A word on this clone: Its antigen is as yet unknown.

Sequencing used cDNA as its template, made by extracting RNA and reverse transcribing it. Method: immunoSEQ multiplex PCR; TCRdb's copy keeps in-frame clones and lacks some. The sample holds fewer than 20,000 clones, 65% to 75% seen once. Collection of lesional scalp punch biopsies and peripheral blood was performed in alopecia areata patients. The source material was skin, sampled at week 0. The sequence came from a human donor with alopecia areata.

DNA of the CDR3: TGTGCCAGCAGTTACTCGGGGGCTCTCGAGACCCAGTACTTC. It yields the protein CASSYSGALETQYF. The chain recombines TRBV6-5 with TRBJ2-5; tentatively, D is TRBD1 (6 bases). This CDR3 spans 14 amino acids. V gave up 0 bases and J gave up 5 bases, with 10 bases separating them. The germline gives CDR1 MNHEY, CDR2 SVGAGI.